Listed here are 16 T cell receptor beta chains from one sample, sequenced in a study of blood T cell repertoires in COVID-19. Sequencing was performed with immunoSEQ multiplex PCR; in TCRdb, only in-frame clones are kept and a portion is missing. The data hold approximately 90,000 clones, with approximately 86% observed a single time. Sequencing was done on a sample of peripheral blood. These receptors originate from a man in his sixties with acute or convalescent COVID-19.

The chain uses TRBV10-2 and TRBJ1-1; D call uncertain. This CDR3 is 14 amino acids long. Trimming took 8 bases from V and 1 from J, leaving 14 bases between them. CDR1 is WSHSY, CDR2 SAAADI, per germline. CDR3 protein: CASSEARGNTEAFF. The CDR3 region has the DNA TGCGCCAGCTCCGAGGCCCGAGGGAACACTGAAGCTTTCTTT.

The V and J genes are TRBV19 and TRBJ1-1, with D possibly TRBD1 on 6 matching bases. CDR1 and CDR2 (germline): LNHDA, SQIVND (reference sequence). Trimming removed 5 bases at V and 1 base at J, with 11 bases between. The CDR3 is 14 residues long. CDR3 sequence reads: CASSSQGGNTEAFF. The CDR3 bases are TGTGCCAGTAGTTCACAGGGCGGGAACACTGAAGCTTTCTTT.

The chain is built from TRBV2 and TRBJ2-1; 10 bases are shared with TRBD1. This CDR3 region has 14 residues. Germline loops: CDR1 SNHLY, CDR2 FYNNEI. V gave up 8 bases and J gave up 6 bases; unmatched junction bases: 7. CDR3 amino acids: CASQPGQGSNEQFF. CDR3 DNA sequence: TGTGCCAGCCAGCCGGGACAGGGGTCCAATGAGCAGTTCTTC.

This chain uses TRBV6-5 with TRBJ1-1; D may be TRBD1 (6 bases). V gave up 6 bases and J gave up 0 bases, with 14 bases separating them. Germline V gene lookup returns CDR1 MNHEY and CDR2 SVGAGI. This CDR3 region has 15 residues. DNA for the CDR3: TGTGCCAGCAGGTCCACAGGGTACATGAACACTGAAGCTTTCTTT. Its protein is CASRSTGYMNTEAFF.

The rearrangement uses TRBV5-1 and TRBJ2-1, with 8 positions matching TRBD2. Germline V gene lookup returns CDR1 SGHRS and CDR2 YFSETQ. Trimming removed 2 bases from V and 3 bases from J; junction bases left unmatched: 4. CDR3 length: 15 residues. The CDR3 protein is CASSFGLAVYNEQFF. As DNA, the CDR3 is TGCGCCAGCAGCTTCGGACTAGCTGTCTACAATGAGCAGTTCTTC.

The J gene is TRBJ1-5, the V gene TRBV6-6, with 7 bases aligning to TRBD1. Germline CDR1 and CDR2: MNHNY and SVGAGI (reference sequence). V lost 5 bases and J lost 5; bases outside the gene matches: 9. The CDR3 is made up of 15 amino acids. CDR3 in amino acids: CASSIRQGFHQPQHF. In nucleotides, the CDR3 is TGTGCCAGCAGTATCAGACAGGGCTTCCATCAGCCCCAGCATTTT.

V gene TRBV5-6 combines with J gene TRBJ1-6; D may be TRBD1 (6 bases). V was trimmed by 0 bases and J by 10 bases, leaving 20 bases between them. The CDR3 totals 17 residues. Germline V gene data show CDR1 as SGHDT and CDR2 as YYEEEE. CDR3: CASSLGQVGAGGSPLHF. Here the CDR3 DNA reads TGTGCCAGCAGCTTGGGCCAGGTGGGGGCAGGAGGATCACCCCTCCACTTT.

The CDR3 sequence is CASSGDRKGEETQYF. The CDR3 coding sequence is TGTGCCAGCAGCGGGGACAGGAAGGGGGAAGAGACCCAGTACTTC. V gene TRBV4-2 combines with J gene TRBJ2-5, with 8 bases fitting TRBD1. This CDR3 region has 15 residues. After removal of 5 bases from V and 3 bases from J, the junction contained 8 bases not matched to a gene. Germline V gene sequence: CDR1 LGHNA, CDR2 YNFKEQ.

The chain carries TRBV6-5 and TRBJ1-1; the match to TRBD1 covers 8 bases. The CDR3 contains 11 residues. V lost 5 bases and J lost 8; bases outside the gene matches: 1. Germline V gene data show CDR1 as MNHEY and CDR2 as SVGAGI. As DNA, the CDR3 is TGTGCCAGCAGTCGACAGGGGGAAGCTTTCTTT. This gives the protein CASSRQGEAFF.

J is TRBJ1-3 and V is TRBV18, with a tentative D call TRBD1 (5 bases). Trimming pared 5 bases from V and 0 bases from J, leaving 17 bases between. Germline CDR1 KGHSH, CDR2 LQKENI. This CDR3 is built from 17 residues. The CDR3 nucleotides read TGTGCCAGCTCATATGGTTCAGGGATAAGCTCTGGAAACACCATATATTTT. Its translation: CASSYGSGISSGNTIYF.

CDR3 coding DNA: TGTGCCAGCAGCGTATCGGACAGGGTCACAGATACGCAGTATTTT. This sequence encodes CASSVSDRVTDTQYF. The chain carries TRBV9 and TRBJ2-3, with 8 bases identical to TRBD1. This CDR3 comprises 15 residues. V lost 1 base and J lost 2; bases outside the gene matches: 3. Germline V gene sequence: CDR1 SGDLS, CDR2 YYNGEE.

The gene calls are TRBV18 and TRBJ2-7; the D is unclear. This CDR3 spans 13 amino acids. Germline V lookup: CDR1 KGHSH, CDR2 LQKENI. V lost 2 bases and J lost 3, with 8 bases in between. The CDR3 nucleotides are TGTGCCAGCTCACCAGGAGCGAACTACGAGCAGTACTTC. Amino acid sequence: CASSPGANYEQYF.

The rearrangement joins TRBV27 to TRBJ1-2; D might be TRBD1 (5 bases). V was cut by 0 bases and J by 4 bases, with 9 bases left in between. Per germline, CDR1 MNHEY and CDR2 SMNVEV (reference sequence). The CDR3 runs 14 residues. In DNA form, the CDR3 reads TGTGCCAGCAGTTTATCACGACAGACCTATGGCTACACCTTC. Translation: CASSLSRQTYGYTF.

This rearrangement joins TRBV24-1 to TRBJ2-7; 9 bases are a match to TRBD2. The CDR3 extends over 17 amino acids. The trim removed 0 bases at V and 2 bases at J, leaving 7 bases unmatched. Per germline, CDR1 KGHDR and CDR2 SFDVKD. In DNA form, the CDR3 reads TGTGCCACCAGTGATTTGATGGGCGGGAGGGCCCCCTACGAGCAGTACTTC. Its protein product is CATSDLMGGRAPYEQYF.

The V call is TRBV7-6, the J call TRBJ2-3, with TRBD1 matching over 7 bases. V was clipped by 4 bases and J by 3 bases; unmatched bases: 10. Germline lookup yields CDR1 SGHVS and CDR2 FNYEAQ. This CDR3 comprises 16 residues. The CDR3 DNA reads TGTGCCAGCAGCTCATACAGGGGAAAAACAACAGATACGCAGTATTTT. Protein: CASSSYRGKTTDTQYF.

The chain carries TRBV7-2 and TRBJ2-7, with D unresolved. V was pared by 0 bases and J by 2 bases, with 8 bases between. The CDR3 totals 14 residues. Germline loops: CDR1 SGHTA, CDR2 FQGNSA. CDR3 protein: CASSLARFPYEQYF. In nucleotides, the CDR3 is TGTGCCAGCAGCTTAGCGCGGTTTCCCTACGAGCAGTACTTC.